The 6 T cell receptor beta chains below come from one sample, sequenced in a study of tumor-infiltrating lymphocytes in localized non-small cell lung cancer. Produced via immunoSEQ multiplex PCR; TCRdb's table is partial and in-frame only. The table shows some 9,900 clones, with roughly 80% occurring only once. Sequencing was done on a sample of uninvolved lung tissue not adjacent to the tumor. Receptors originate from a human donor with non-small cell lung cancer.

This clone was detected only a few times. This chain uses TRBV7-2 with TRBJ2-3, with D unclear. Germline V gives CDR1 SGHTA, CDR2 FQGNSA. Trimming took off 5 bases at V and 4 bases at J, with 13 bases between the two ends. The CDR3 extends over 14 amino acids. The DNA of the CDR3 is TGTGCCAGCAGCCAGGAAGCCCCCTCAGATACGCAGTATTTT. Amino acids: CASSQEAPSDTQYF.

The chain joins TRBV7-8 to TRBJ1-5, with 11 bases that match TRBD1. This CDR3 spans 16 amino acids. The junction had 9 bases not matched to a gene; V was cut back by 4 bases and J by 7 bases. The germline gives CDR1 SGHVS, CDR2 FQNEAQ. This chain's CDR3 is CASSSHGQGADQPQHF. The DNA for the CDR3 is TGTGCCAGCAGCTCTCATGGACAGGGGGCAGACCAGCCCCAGCATTTT.

In nucleotides, the CDR3 is TGTGCCAGCAGTGTTTCTGGGGACAGGAAGATCTCTGAAGCTTTCTTT. The encoded protein is CASSVSGDRKISEAFF. The chain links TRBV6-6 to TRBJ1-1; 8 bases align to TRBD1. From germline, CDR1 is MNHNY and CDR2 SVGAGI (reference sequence). The CDR3 length is 16 residues. V trimming: 5 bases; J trimming: 6 bases; junction bases outside the gene matches: 14.

V usage is TRBV7-9 and J usage is TRBJ1-1; D gene ambiguous. The CDR3 contains 14 residues. V was cut by 5 bases and J by 0 bases, with 10 bases left in between. Germline CDR1 and CDR2: SEHNR and FQNEAQ (reference sequence). The CDR3 coding sequence is TGTGCCAGCAGCGTTGGGGTAATGAACACTGAAGCTTTCTTT. Translating it yields CASSVGVMNTEAFF.

The V gene is TRBV10-3, the J gene TRBJ2-7; tentative D call: TRBD1 (7 bases). Per the germline V gene, CDR1 is ENHRY and CDR2 is SYGVKD. V was cut by 10 bases and J by 7 bases, with 14 bases left in between. The CDR3 runs to 11 residues. The CDR3 nucleotides read TGTGCCACCCGGACAGGAGGGGAGCAGTACTTC. Protein sequence: CATRTGGEQYF.

The chain employs TRBV20-1 and TRBJ2-7, with D perhaps matching TRBD2 (5 bases). The CDR3 runs 11 residues. The germline V gene encodes CDR1 DFQATT and CDR2 SNEGSKA (reference sequence). Trimming cost V 6 bases and J 3 bases, with 9 bases left between them. The CDR3 reads CSARRDYEQYF. The CDR3 coding sequence is TGCAGTGCGAGACGGGACTACGAGCAGTACTTC.